What follows are 32 T cell receptor beta chains derived from one specimen sequenced in a study of blood T cells in healthy people across ages. A second roughly 6 to 12 cycle PCR used barcoded and J-beta primers. TCRdb processed the 5' RACE reads anew with MiXCR; each CDR3 protein has one entry. Here the sample spans approximately 2,000,000 distinct CDR3 sequences, about 39% being singletons. The sequenced sample was blood. These receptors were obtained from a human donor in good health.

The chain's CDR3 is CASSYYLGGSGVLYNEQFF. DNA for the CDR3: TGTGCCAGCAGTTACTATTTAGGAGGTAGCGGGGTCTTATACAATGAGCAGTTCTTC. This chain connects TRBV6-5 to TRBJ2-1; 8 nucleotides agree with TRBD2. V was pared by 1 base and J by 4 bases, with 15 bases of the junction left unmatched. Looked up from germline, CDR1 is MNHEY and CDR2 is SVGAGI. The length of the CDR3 is 19 residues.

V gene TRBV5-1 combines with J gene TRBJ1-2; 9 bases align to TRBD1. CDR3 length: 14 amino acids. V dropped 4 bases and J dropped 3; count of bases not matched to a gene: 4. Germline V gene data show CDR1 as SGHRS and CDR2 as YFSETQ. CDR3 amino acids: CASSQQGADYGYTF. The CDR3 nucleotides read TGCGCCAGCAGCCAACAGGGGGCCGACTATGGCTACACCTTC.

At least ten counts were recorded for this clonotype. V gene TRBV29-1 combines with J gene TRBJ2-1; D is undetermined. V was shortened by 5 bases and J by 7 bases, with 15 bases between the two germline ends. The CDR3 consists of 13 residues. In germline, CDR1 is SQVTM, CDR2 ANQGSEA. CDR3 in DNA: TGCAGCGTTTGGTCGGCCTATCGGAATGAGCAGTTCTTC. It encodes CSVWSAYRNEQFF.

This clonotype is a singleton in its sample. This sequence may be a read error, since a much larger clone differs from it by one base. V gene TRBV7-9 combines with J gene TRBJ1-2, with TRBD1 matching 7 bases. V shed 7 bases, J shed 3 bases, and the junction held 5 bases outside the gene matches. Germline CDR1 is SEHNR and CDR2 is FQNEAQ (reference sequence). The CDR3 runs to 13 residues. In DNA form, the CDR3 reads TGTGCCAGCACCCCGGGACAGCACTATGGCTACACCTTC. Amino acid sequence: CASTPGQHYGYTF.

This rearrangement joins TRBV11-2 to TRBJ2-3, with TRBD1 matching 9 bases. CDR1 and CDR2 (germline): SGHAT, FQNNGV. The V gene end was trimmed by 1 base and the J gene end by 0 bases; junction bases not matched to a gene: 8. This CDR3 has 18 amino acids. The CDR3 DNA follows: TGTGCCAGCAGCTTAGCGTCCGGGACAGGGACGAGCACAGATACGCAGTATTTT. This encodes CASSLASGTGTSTDTQYF.

The chain recombines TRBV9 with TRBJ1-1, with unresolved D. This CDR3 contains 13 residues. The germline V gene encodes CDR1 SGDLS and CDR2 YYNGEE. V was shortened by 0 bases and J by 3 bases, with 6 bases between the two germline ends. The DNA of the CDR3 is TGTGCCAGCAGCGTAGGTTGGGACACTGAAGCTTTCTTT. This gives the protein CASSVGWDTEAFF.

The chain is built from TRBV12-3 or TRBV12-4 and TRBJ1-2; weak D call: TRBD1 (6 bases). The length of the CDR3 is 15 residues. Between the trimmed V and J ends, which lost 3 bases and 8 bases, there was a span of 19 bases. The CDR3 DNA reads as TGTGCCAGCAGTTTTTTGTACAGGGATAGCGAGGGCTACACCTTC. It codes for CASSFLYRDSEGYTF.

The J gene is TRBJ1-1, the V gene TRBV20-1; D uncertain. Trimming took off 4 bases at V and 9 bases at J, with 15 bases between the two ends. The CDR3 extends over 12 amino acids. Germline CDR1 and CDR2: DFQATT and SNEGSKA (reference sequence). This CDR3 reads CSATSSGFKAFF. The CDR3 region has the DNA TGCAGTGCTACCTCTTCGGGATTCAAAGCTTTCTTT.

The rearrangement uses TRBV7-9 and TRBJ2-7; tentative D call: TRBD2 (5 bases). Deletions cut 5 bases from V and 3 bases from J, with 11 bases between. Germline-derived CDR1 and CDR2 are SEHNR and FQNEAQ (reference sequence). The CDR3 contains 13 residues. Here the CDR3 reads CASSELEYYEQYF. For the CDR3, the DNA is TGTGCCAGCAGCGAACTAGAATACTACGAGCAGTACTTC.

In nucleotides, the CDR3 is TGCGCCAGCAGCTTGGGGCCGGGCAGGTGGGTCGGAAATGAGCAGTTCTTC. Translation gives CASSLGPGRWVGNEQFF. The V and J genes are TRBV5-1 and TRBJ2-1; D unclear. CDR1 SGHRS and CDR2 YFSETQ come from the germline V gene. The CDR3 is made up of 17 amino acids. V was trimmed by 0 bases and J by 7 bases, leaving 20 bases between them.

This clonotype was detected only a few times. The V gene is TRBV29-1, the J gene TRBJ2-5; 7 nucleotides agree with TRBD1. The ends lost 6 bases at V and 1 base at J; junction bases unmatched: 2. Germline V CDR1 and CDR2: SQVTM, ANQGSEA. The CDR3 has 12 residues. As DNA, the CDR3 is TGCAGCGTGGGACAGCGCCAAGAGACCCAGTACTTC. This gives the protein CSVGQRQETQYF.

The chain recombines TRBV5-1 with TRBJ2-3; 7 bases are a match to TRBD1. Losses at the gene ends were 2 bases for V and 6 bases for J; bases not matched to a gene: 9. Germline values: CDR1 SGHRS, CDR2 YFSETQ. CDR3 length equals 15 residues. As DNA, the CDR3 is TGCGCCAGCAGCTTCGAGACAGGGTCTCCGGATACGCAGTATTTT. Encoded protein: CASSFETGSPDTQYF. Full variable domain (remainder filled in from reference TRBV5-1 and TRBJ2-3): KAGVTQTPRYLIKTRGQQVTLSCSPISGHRSVSWYQQTPGQGLQFLFEYFSETQRNKGNFPGRFSGRQFSNSRSEMNVSTLELGDSALYLCASSFETGSPDTQYFGPGTRLTVL.

The J gene is TRBJ1-3, the V gene TRBV5-1; 7 positions agree with TRBD1. Trimming removed 0 bases from V and 3 bases from J; junction bases left unmatched: 9. Per the germline V gene, CDR1 is SGHRS and CDR2 is YFSETQ. The CDR3 is 17 residues long. The CDR3, as DNA: TGCGCCAGCAGCTTGGATGGGACAGCGGCCCGTGGAAACACCATATATTTT. Protein sequence: CASSLDGTAARGNTIYF.

This clonotype has just a few counts. A much larger clone lies one base from this, so it may be a read error. The gene calls are TRBV12-3 or TRBV12-4 and TRBJ2-5; D remains ambiguous. V was shortened by 6 bases and J by 5 bases, with 7 bases between the two germline ends. This CDR3 has 11 amino acids. This CDR3 reads CASRLMETQYF. In DNA form, the CDR3 reads TGTGCCAGCAGGTTAATGGAGACCCAGTACTTC.

The chain employs TRBV7-2 and TRBJ2-1; 9 bases match TRBD1. V was pared by 1 base and J by 8 bases, with 6 bases of the junction left unmatched. This CDR3 is 15 amino acids long. The V gene's germline CDR1 is SGHTA and CDR2 FQGNSA. The chain's CDR3 is CASSLGGQGFDEQFF. The CDR3 nucleotides read TGTGCCAGCAGCTTAGGGGGACAGGGCTTTGATGAGCAGTTCTTC.

In its sample, this clonotype was seen a few times. The gene calls are TRBV11-1 and TRBJ2-2, with TRBD1 identical over 8 bases. The CDR3 has 14 amino acids. J was trimmed by 6 bases and V by 5 bases; bases with no gene match: 5. Germline CDR1 is SGHAT and CDR2 is FQDESV (reference sequence). The CDR3 coding sequence is TGTGCCAGCAGCAAGGACAGGGATGCCGGGGAGCTGTTTTTT. It yields the protein CASSKDRDAGELFF.

Only a few counts were recorded for this clonotype. The chain recombines TRBV6-1 with TRBJ2-7, with 10 bases matching TRBD1. This CDR3 contains 15 residues. CDR1 is MNHNS and CDR2 is SASEGT in the germline V gene. After removal of 2 bases from V and 4 bases from J, the junction contained 5 bases not matched to a gene. This chain's CDR3 is CASSETWDRGYEQYF. CDR3 DNA sequence: TGTGCCAGCAGTGAAACCTGGGACAGGGGTTACGAGCAGTACTTC.

Many counts were recorded for this clonotype. This rearrangement joins TRBV29-1 to TRBJ2-1; tentatively, D is TRBD1 (6 bases). The germline gives CDR1 SQVTM, CDR2 ANQGSEA. V was pared by 6 bases and J by 8 bases, with 20 bases between. This CDR3 comprises 14 residues. CDR3 region: CSVLGRGRSDEQFF. In DNA, the CDR3 is TGCAGCGTACTTGGCAGGGGAAGATCAGATGAGCAGTTCTTC.

This clonotype was counted only a few times. The chain recombines TRBV7-2 with TRBJ2-7; no reliable D call. V was shortened by 10 bases and J by 4 bases, with 14 bases between the two germline ends. Germline-derived CDR1 and CDR2 are SGHTA and FQGNSA. This CDR3 has 12 residues. CDR3 sequence (DNA): TGTGCCACTGGTCGCGTCGGGTACGAGCAGTACTTC. As protein: CATGRVGYEQYF.

The chain joins TRBV4-3 to TRBJ2-1; 11 nucleotides agree with TRBD2. The V gene end was trimmed by 2 bases and the J gene end by 5 bases; junction bases not matched to a gene: 8. CDR1 is LGHNA and CDR2 is YSLEER in the germline V gene. This CDR3 has 17 residues. CDR3 in DNA: TGCGCCAGCAGCCAAACGTCCCCGGGACTAGCGGACAATGAGCAGTTCTTC. Translated, it gives CASSQTSPGLADNEQFF.

This clonotype was seen a few times. V gene TRBV20-1 combines with J gene TRBJ2-1; weak D call: TRBD2 (5 bases). The germline CDR1 and CDR2 sequences are DFQATT and SNEGSKA (reference sequence). V shed 0 bases and J shed 9 bases, with 15 bases lying between them. CDR3 size: 14 residues. DNA for the CDR3: TGCAGTGCTAGAGATAGGGCGGGTCCTCGTGAGCAGTTCTTC. Its protein is CSARDRAGPREQFF.

The chain combines TRBV7-2 with TRBJ2-1; perhaps D is TRBD1 or TRBD2 (6 bases each). Germline V gene lookup returns CDR1 SGHTA and CDR2 FQGNSA. This CDR3 spans 14 amino acids. Trimming took 11 bases from V and 8 from J, leaving 22 bases between them. The CDR3 reads CADCWGVQGYEQFF. DNA of the CDR3: TGTGCCGACTGTTGGGGGGTTCAGGGGTATGAGCAGTTCTTC. Looking up the rest from reference TRBV7-2 and TRBJ2-1 gives the full variable domain: GAGVSQSPSNKVTEKGKDVELRCDPISGHTALYWYRQSLGQGLEFLIYFQGNSAPDKSGLPSDRFSAERTGGSVSTLTIQRTQQEDSAVYLCADCWGVQGYEQFFGPGTRLTVL.

This chain uses TRBV10-3 with TRBJ2-2; possible D gene TRBD2, 6 bases. The germline gives CDR1 ENHRY, CDR2 SYGVKD. The CDR3 spans 13 residues. Trimming took 4 bases from V and 3 from J, leaving 6 bases between them. Written as DNA, the CDR3 is TGTGCCATCAGTGGGGGGGACACCGGGGAGCTGTTTTTT. Amino acid sequence: CAISGGDTGELFF.

The rearrangement joins TRBV28 to TRBJ2-3, with D possibly being TRBD2 (6 bases). The CDR3 has 17 amino acids. Germline V CDR1 and CDR2: MDHEN, SYDVKM. The V end lost 3 bases, the J end lost 1 base, and 17 bases lay between the germline ends. For the CDR3, the DNA is TGTGCCAGCAGTTTCGGCGCGGCGGGAAGCGGCACAGATACGCAGTATTTT. Translated: CASSFGAAGSGTDTQYF.

This clonotype appeared a few times. This chain uses TRBV7-2 with TRBJ1-2; the D is unclear. Trimming stripped 6 bases from V and 4 bases from J, with 15 bases between. The germline V gene encodes CDR1 SGHTA and CDR2 FQGNSA. The CDR3 loop spans 14 amino acids. The CDR3 loop reads CASRTSWAGYGYTF. In DNA, the CDR3 is TGTGCCAGCAGGACGAGTTGGGCGGGCTATGGCTACACCTTC. The complete variable domain, with remaining parts taken from reference TRBV7-2 and TRBJ1-2, reads GAGVSQSPSNKVTEKGKDVELRCDPISGHTALYWYRQSLGQGLEFLIYFQGNSAPDKSGLPSDRFSAERTGGSVSTLTIQRTQQEDSAVYLCASRTSWAGYGYTFGSGTRLTVV.

The sample holds a few counts of this clonotype. The V gene is TRBV29-1, the J gene TRBJ2-5; D is possibly TRBD1 or TRBD2 (5 bases each). The CDR3 is 13 residues long. In germline, CDR1 is SQVTM, CDR2 ANQGSEA. The V end lost 3 bases, the J end lost 5 bases, and 13 bases lay between the germline ends. The CDR3 is CSVDLDWGETQYF. CDR3 nucleotide sequence: TGCAGCGTTGACCTGGACTGGGGGGAGACCCAGTACTTC. The full variable domain, in which reference TRBV29-1 and TRBJ2-5 provide the parts outside the CDR3, is SAVISQKPSRDICQRGTSLTIQCQVDSQVTMMFWYRQQPGQSLTLIATANQGSEATYESGFVIDKFPISRPNLTFSTLTVSNMSPEDSSIYLCSVDLDWGETQYFGPGTRLLVL.

This clonotype has a handful of counts. The CDR3 region has the DNA TGTGCCAGCAAGAGTCTAGCGCTCACAGATACGCAGTATTTT. Translation gives CASKSLALTDTQYF. This chain joins TRBV6-6 and TRBJ2-3; a possible D gene is TRBD2 (6 bases). The CDR3 has 14 residues. CDR1 and CDR2 from the germline V gene are MNHNY and SVGAGI (reference sequence). The germline V and J ends were trimmed by 7 bases and 2 bases, with 13 bases remaining between them.

This clonotype was detected a few times. This sequence joins TRBV2 and TRBJ1-5, with 8 bases aligning to TRBD1. Germline CDR1 SNHLY, CDR2 FYNNEI. The CDR3 has 15 amino acids. V dropped 6 bases and J dropped 0; count of bases not matched to a gene: 4. In DNA form, the CDR3 reads TGTGCCAGCAGATCGGACAGGGCTAGCAATCAGCCCCAGCATTTT. It is translated as CASRSDRASNQPQHF. Looking up the rest from reference TRBV2 and TRBJ1-5 gives the full variable domain: EPEVTQTPSHQVTQMGQEVILRCVPISNHLYFYWYRQILGQKVEFLVSFYNNEISEKSEIFDDQFSVERPDGSNFTLKIRSTKLEDSAMYFCASRSDRASNQPQHFGDGTRLSIL.

CDR3 sequence reads: CASSPTGTSKDNEQFF. CDR3 DNA sequence: TGTGCCAGCAGTCCAACCGGGACTAGCAAGGACAATGAGCAGTTCTTC. The chain joins TRBV7-9 to TRBJ2-1, with 9 bases identical to TRBD2. V shed 6 bases and J 5 bases; nucleotides not matched to a gene: 11. This CDR3 contains 16 residues. The germline V gene has CDR1 SEHNR and CDR2 FQNEAQ (reference sequence).

The chain recombines TRBV27 with TRBJ2-3, with D possibly called TRBD1 or TRBD2 (5 bases each). V was trimmed by 1 base and J by 4 bases, leaving 12 bases between them. Germline V gives CDR1 MNHEY, CDR2 SMNVEV (reference sequence). CDR3 size: 15 residues. CDR3: CASSLWAGSSDTQYF. The CDR3 DNA is TGTGCCAGCAGTTTATGGGCAGGGAGTTCAGATACGCAGTATTTT.

The J gene is TRBJ1-2, the V gene TRBV5-1; 9 bases match TRBD1. The CDR3 is 14 residues long. The ends lost 3 bases at V and 8 bases at J; junction bases unmatched: 8. Germline CDR1 SGHRS, CDR2 YFSETQ. The CDR3 DNA sequence: TGCGCCAGCAGCTCTCGCTCCGGGACAGGGGGCTACACCTTC. This gives the protein CASSSRSGTGGYTF.

This chain uses TRBV12-3 or TRBV12-4 with TRBJ1-2; TRBD1 might be the D (5 bases). Trimming pared 4 bases from V and 4 bases from J, leaving 19 bases between. The CDR3 is 16 amino acids. CDR3 sequence reads: CASSSHRSDGTYGYTF. As DNA, the CDR3 is TGTGCCAGCAGTTCCCATAGATCAGACGGGACCTATGGCTACACCTTC.